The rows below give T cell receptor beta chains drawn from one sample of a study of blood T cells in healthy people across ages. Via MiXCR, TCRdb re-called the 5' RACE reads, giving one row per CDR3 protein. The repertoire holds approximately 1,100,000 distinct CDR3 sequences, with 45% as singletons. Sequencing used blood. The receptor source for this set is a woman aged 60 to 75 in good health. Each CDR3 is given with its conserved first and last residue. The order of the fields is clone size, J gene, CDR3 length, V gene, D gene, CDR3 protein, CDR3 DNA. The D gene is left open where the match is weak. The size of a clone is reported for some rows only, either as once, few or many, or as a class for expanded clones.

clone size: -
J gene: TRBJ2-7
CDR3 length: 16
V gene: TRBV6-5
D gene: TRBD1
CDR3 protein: CASSYTGTVGPYEQYF
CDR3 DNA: TGTGCCAGCAGTTACACTGGGACAGTTGGTCCCTACGAGCAGTACTTC

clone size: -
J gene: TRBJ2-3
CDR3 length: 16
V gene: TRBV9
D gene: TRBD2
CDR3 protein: CASSPSGTSPTDTQYF
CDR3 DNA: TGTGCCAGCAGCCCATCCGGGACTAGCCCCACAGATACGCAGTATTTT

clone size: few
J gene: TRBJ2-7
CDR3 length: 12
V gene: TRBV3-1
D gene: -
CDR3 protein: CASSQPGSEQYF
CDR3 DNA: TGTGCCAGCAGCCAGCCCGGTAGCGAGCAGTACTTC

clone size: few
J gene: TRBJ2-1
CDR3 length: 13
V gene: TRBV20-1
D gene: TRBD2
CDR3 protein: CSARAGGNNEQFF
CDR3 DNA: TGCAGTGCTAGGGCGGGAGGTAACAATGAGCAGTTCTTC

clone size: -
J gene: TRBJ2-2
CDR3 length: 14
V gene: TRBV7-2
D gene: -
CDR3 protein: CASSLKGIGGELFF
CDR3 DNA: TGTGCCAGCAGCTTAAAGGGAATCGGCGGGGAGCTGTTTTTT

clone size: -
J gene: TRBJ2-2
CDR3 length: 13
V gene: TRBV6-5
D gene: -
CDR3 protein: CASGRANTGELFF
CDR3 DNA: TGTGCCAGCGGACGGGCCAACACCGGGGAGCTGTTTTTT

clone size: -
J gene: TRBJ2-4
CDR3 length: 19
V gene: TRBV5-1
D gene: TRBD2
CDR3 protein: CASSPGLAGGIGAKNIQYF
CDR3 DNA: TGTGCCAGCAGCCCGGGACTAGCGGGAGGGATCGGGGCCAAAAACATTCAGTACTTC

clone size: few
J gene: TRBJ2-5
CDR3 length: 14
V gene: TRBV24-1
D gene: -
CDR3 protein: CATSDLPSRETQYF
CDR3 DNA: TGTGCCACCAGTGATTTGCCTAGCCGTGAGACCCAGTACTTC

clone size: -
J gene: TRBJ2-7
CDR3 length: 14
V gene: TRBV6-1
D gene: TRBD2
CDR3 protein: CASSGWREFDEQYF
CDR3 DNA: TGTGCCAGCAGTGGATGGCGGGAGTTCGACGAGCAGTACTTC

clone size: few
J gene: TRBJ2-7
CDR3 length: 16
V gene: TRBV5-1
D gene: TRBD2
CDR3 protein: CASSLSWTSGTYEQYF
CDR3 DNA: TGCGCCAGCAGCTTGAGTTGGACTAGCGGAACCTACGAGCAGTACTTC

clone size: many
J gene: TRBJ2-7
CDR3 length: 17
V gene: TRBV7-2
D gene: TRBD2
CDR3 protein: CASSVGRALTGGREQYF
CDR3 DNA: TGTGCCAGCAGCGTAGGCCGGGCATTGACGGGAGGGCGCGAGCAGTACTTC

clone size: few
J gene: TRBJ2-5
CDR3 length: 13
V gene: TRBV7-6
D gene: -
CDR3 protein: CASSGHNQETQYF
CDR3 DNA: TGTGCCAGCAGCGGACATAATCAAGAGACCCAGTACTTC

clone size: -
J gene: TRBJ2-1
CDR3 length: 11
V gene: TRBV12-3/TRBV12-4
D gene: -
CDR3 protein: CASSTGSKQFF
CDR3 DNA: TGTGCCAGCAGTACAGGGTCTAAGCAGTTCTTC

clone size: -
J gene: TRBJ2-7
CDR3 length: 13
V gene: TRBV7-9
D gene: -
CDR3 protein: CASSWTEPYEQYF
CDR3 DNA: TGTGCCAGCAGCTGGACAGAGCCCTACGAGCAGTACTTC

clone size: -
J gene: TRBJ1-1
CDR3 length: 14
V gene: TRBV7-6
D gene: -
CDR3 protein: CASSLGQGATEAFF
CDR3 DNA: TGTGCCAGCAGCTTAGGCCAGGGTGCCACTGAAGCTTTCTTT

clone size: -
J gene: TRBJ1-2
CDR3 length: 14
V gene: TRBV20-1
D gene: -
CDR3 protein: CSASGGGGNYGYTF
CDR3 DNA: TGCAGTGCTAGTGGGGGGGGCGGAAACTATGGCTACACCTTC

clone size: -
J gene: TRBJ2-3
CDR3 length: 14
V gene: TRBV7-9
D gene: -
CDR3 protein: CASSNRAGTDTQYF
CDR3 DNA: TGTGCCAGCAGCAACCGAGCGGGCACAGATACGCAGTATTTT

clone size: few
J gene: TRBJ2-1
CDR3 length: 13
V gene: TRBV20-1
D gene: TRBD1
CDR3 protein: CSAGGTGLNEQFF
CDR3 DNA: TGCAGTGCTGGGGGGACAGGGCTTAATGAGCAGTTCTTC

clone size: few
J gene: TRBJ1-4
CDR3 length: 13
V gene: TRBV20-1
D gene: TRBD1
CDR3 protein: CSATGTDNEKLFF
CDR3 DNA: TGCAGTGCAACCGGGACAGATAATGAAAAACTGTTTTTT

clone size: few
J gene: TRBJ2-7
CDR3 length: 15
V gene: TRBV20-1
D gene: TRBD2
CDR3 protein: CSARAATSGNNEQYF
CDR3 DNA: TGCAGTGCTAGAGCCGCGACTAGCGGGAACAACGAGCAGTACTTC

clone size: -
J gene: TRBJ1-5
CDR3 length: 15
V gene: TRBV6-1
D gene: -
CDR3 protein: CASSKADSRNQPQHF
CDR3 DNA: TGTGCCAGCAGTAAGGCAGACTCGCGCAATCAGCCCCAGCATTTT

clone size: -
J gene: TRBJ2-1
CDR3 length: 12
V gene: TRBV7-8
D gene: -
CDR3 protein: CASSFLRNEQFF
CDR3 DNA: TGTGCCAGCAGCTTCTTGAGGAATGAGCAGTTCTTC

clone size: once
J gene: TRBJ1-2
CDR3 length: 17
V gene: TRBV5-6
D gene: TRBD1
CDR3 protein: CASSLGGAQGALVGYTF
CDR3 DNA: TGTGCCAGCAGCTTGGGCGGGGCACAGGGGGCGTTAGTTGGCTACACCTTC

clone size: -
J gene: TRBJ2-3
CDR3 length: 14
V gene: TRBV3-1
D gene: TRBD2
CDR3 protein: CASSQPSGRDTQYF
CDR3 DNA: TGTGCCAGCAGCCAGCCTAGCGGGAGAGATACGCAGTATTTT

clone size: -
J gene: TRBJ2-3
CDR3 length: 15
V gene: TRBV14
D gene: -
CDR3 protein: CASSFGGHVTDTQYF
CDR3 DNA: TGTGCCAGCAGCTTCGGAGGACATGTGACAGATACGCAGTATTTT

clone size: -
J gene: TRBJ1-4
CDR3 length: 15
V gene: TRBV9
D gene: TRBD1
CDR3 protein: CASSVGGTEGEKLFF
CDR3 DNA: TGTGCCAGCAGCGTAGGAGGGACAGAAGGAGAAAAACTGTTTTTT

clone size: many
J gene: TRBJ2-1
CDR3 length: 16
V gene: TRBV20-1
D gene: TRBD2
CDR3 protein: CSASGLAGSVRNEQFF
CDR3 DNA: TGCAGTGCTTCCGGACTAGCGGGATCAGTTAGGAATGAGCAGTTCTTC

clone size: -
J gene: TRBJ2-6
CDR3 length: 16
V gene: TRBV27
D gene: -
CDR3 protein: CASRDRVSSGANVRTF
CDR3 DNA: TGTGCCAGCAGAGACAGAGTCAGCTCTGGGGCCAACGTCCGGACTTTC

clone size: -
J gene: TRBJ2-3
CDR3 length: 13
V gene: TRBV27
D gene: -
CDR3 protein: CASSRDLGDTQYF
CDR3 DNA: TGTGCCAGCAGTCGCGACCTCGGGGATACGCAGTATTTT

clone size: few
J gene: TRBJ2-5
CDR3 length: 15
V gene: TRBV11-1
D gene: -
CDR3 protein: CASSLAGGTGNEQYF
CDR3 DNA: TGTGCCAGCAGCTTAGCGGGCGGGACGGGAAATGAGCAGTACTTC

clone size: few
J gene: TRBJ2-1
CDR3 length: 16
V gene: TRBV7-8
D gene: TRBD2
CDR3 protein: CASRSTERGSYNEQFF
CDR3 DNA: TGTGCCAGCAGAAGTACCGAGCGGGGCTCCTACAATGAGCAGTTCTTC

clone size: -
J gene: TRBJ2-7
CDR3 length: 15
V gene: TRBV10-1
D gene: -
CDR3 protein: CASNVPGGPLYEQYF
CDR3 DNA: TGCGCCAGCAATGTCCCCGGAGGGCCACTCTACGAGCAGTACTTC

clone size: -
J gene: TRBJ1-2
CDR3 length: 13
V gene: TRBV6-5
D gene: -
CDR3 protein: CASSPGYSLGYTF
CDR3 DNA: TGTGCCAGCAGTCCCGGATACTCACTGGGCTACACCTTC

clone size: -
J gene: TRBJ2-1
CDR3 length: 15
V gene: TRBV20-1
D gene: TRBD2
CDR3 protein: CSARVGTSGKNEQFF
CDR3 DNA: TGCAGTGCTAGAGTGGGGACTAGCGGGAAGAATGAGCAGTTCTTC

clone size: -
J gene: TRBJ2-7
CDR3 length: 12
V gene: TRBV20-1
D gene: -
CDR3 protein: CSASRVGNEQYF
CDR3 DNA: TGCAGTGCTAGTCGGGTGGGGAACGAGCAGTACTTC

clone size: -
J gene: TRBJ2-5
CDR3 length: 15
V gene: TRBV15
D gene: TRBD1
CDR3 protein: CATSRGGTAQETQYF
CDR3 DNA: TGTGCCACCAGCAGAGGGGGGACAGCCCAAGAGACCCAGTACTTC

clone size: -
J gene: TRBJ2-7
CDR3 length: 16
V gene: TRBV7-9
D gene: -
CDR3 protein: CASSLKMPGSTYEQYF
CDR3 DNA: TGTGCCAGCAGCTTAAAGATGCCAGGAAGTACCTACGAGCAGTACTTC

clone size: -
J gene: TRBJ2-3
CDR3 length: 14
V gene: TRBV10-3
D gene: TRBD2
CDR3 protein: CPIRRAGGEDTQYF
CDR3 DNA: TGTCCCATCAGACGAGCGGGAGGGGAAGATACGCAGTATTTT

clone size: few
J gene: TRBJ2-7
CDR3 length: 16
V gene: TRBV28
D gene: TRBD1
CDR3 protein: CASSLMWGTGGYEQYF
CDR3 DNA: TGTGCCAGCAGCCTGATGTGGGGGACAGGGGGCTACGAGCAGTACTTC

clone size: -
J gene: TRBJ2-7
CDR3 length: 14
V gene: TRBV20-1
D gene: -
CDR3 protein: CSARDLNRFYEQYF
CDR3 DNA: TGCAGTGCTAGAGATTTGAACAGGTTCTACGAGCAGTACTTC

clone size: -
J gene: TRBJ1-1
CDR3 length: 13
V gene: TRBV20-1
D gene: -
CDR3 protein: CSANRVVDTEAFF
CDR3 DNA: TGCAGTGCTAACAGGGTAGTCGACACTGAAGCTTTCTTT

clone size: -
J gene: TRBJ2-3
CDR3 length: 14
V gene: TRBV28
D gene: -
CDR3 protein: CASSPGPATDTQYF
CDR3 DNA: TGTGCCAGCAGTCCAGGACCCGCGACAGATACGCAGTATTTT

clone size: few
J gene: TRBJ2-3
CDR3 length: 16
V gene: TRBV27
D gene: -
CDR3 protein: CASSLSQFPLTDTQYF
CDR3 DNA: TGTGCCAGCAGTTTATCCCAATTCCCCCTCACAGATACGCAGTATTTT

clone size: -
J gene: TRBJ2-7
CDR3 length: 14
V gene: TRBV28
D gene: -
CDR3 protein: CASKGGLSSYEQYF
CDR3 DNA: TGTGCCAGCAAGGGCGGACTAAGCTCCTACGAGCAGTACTTC

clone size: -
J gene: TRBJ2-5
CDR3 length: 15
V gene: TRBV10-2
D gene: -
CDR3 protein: CASSGVYAGAETQYF
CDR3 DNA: TGCGCCAGCAGTGGGGTCTATGCGGGGGCAGAGACCCAGTACTTC

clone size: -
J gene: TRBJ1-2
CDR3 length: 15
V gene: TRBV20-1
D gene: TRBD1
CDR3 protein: CSARSGQGFYRGYTF
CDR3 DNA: TGCAGTGCTAGGTCGGGACAGGGGTTTTATCGTGGCTACACCTTC

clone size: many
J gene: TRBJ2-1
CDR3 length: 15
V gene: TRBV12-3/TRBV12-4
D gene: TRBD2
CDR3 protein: CASSSGGRALNEQFF
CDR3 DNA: TGTGCCAGCAGTTCGGGCGGGAGGGCCCTCAATGAGCAGTTCTTC

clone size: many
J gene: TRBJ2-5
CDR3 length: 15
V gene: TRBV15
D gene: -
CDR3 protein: CATSRDQVAEETQYF
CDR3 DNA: TGTGCCACCAGCAGAGATCAGGTAGCGGAAGAGACCCAGTACTTC

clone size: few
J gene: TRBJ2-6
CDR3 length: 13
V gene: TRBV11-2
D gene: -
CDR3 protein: CASSYPFKWNLTF
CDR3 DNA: TGTGCCAGCAGCTACCCGTTCAAGTGGAACCTGACTTTC

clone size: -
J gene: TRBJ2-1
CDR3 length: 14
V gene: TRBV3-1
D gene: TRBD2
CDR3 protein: CASSATSGRDEQFF
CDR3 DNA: TGTGCCAGCAGCGCGACTAGCGGGAGGGATGAGCAGTTCTTC

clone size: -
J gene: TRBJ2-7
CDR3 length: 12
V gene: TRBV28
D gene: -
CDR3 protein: CASSLVPREQYF
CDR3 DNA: TGTGCCAGCAGTTTAGTTCCACGTGAGCAGTACTTC

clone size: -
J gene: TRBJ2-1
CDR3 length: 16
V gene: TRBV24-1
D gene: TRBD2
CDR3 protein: CATSDFGTSGSSEQFF
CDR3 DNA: TGTGCCACCAGTGATTTCGGGACTAGCGGGAGCAGTGAGCAGTTCTTC

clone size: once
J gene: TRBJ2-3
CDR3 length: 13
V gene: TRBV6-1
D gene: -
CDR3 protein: CASSEIRTDTQYF
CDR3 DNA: TGTGCCAGCAGTGAAATACGCACAGATACGCAGTATTTT

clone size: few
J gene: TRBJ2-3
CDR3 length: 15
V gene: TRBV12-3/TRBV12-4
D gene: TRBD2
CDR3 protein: CASSRTSASTDTQYF
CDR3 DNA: TGTGCCAGCAGCCGAACTAGCGCTAGCACAGATACGCAGTATTTT

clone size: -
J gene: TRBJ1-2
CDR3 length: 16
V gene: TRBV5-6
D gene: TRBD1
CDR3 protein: CASSAYRGQGADGYTF
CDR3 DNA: TGTGCCAGCAGCGCATACAGGGGACAGGGGGCCGATGGCTACACCTTC

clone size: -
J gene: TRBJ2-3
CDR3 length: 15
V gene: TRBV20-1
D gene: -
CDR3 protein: CSARVGGPSHDTQYF
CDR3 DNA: TGCAGTGCTAGGGTGGGGGGCCCCTCCCACGATACGCAGTATTTT

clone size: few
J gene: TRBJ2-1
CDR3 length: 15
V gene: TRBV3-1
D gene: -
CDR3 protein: CASSQEPTAYNEQFF
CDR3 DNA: TGTGCCAGCAGCCAAGAGCCGACAGCTTACAATGAGCAGTTCTTC

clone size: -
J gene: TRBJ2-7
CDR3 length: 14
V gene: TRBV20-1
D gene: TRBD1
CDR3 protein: CSAIPGQLSYEQYF
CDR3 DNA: TGCAGTGCTATCCCGGGACAGCTCTCCTACGAGCAGTACTTC

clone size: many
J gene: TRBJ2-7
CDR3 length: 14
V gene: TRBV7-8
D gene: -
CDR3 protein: CASSLEGGPYEQYF
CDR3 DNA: TGTGCCAGCAGCTTAGAGGGCGGTCCCTACGAGCAGTACTTC